This TCR beta chain was recovered during a study of blood T cell repertoires in COVID-19. The wider study: Both acute and convalescent COVID-19 samples were obtained from the United States, Italy and Spain.

The repertoire was sequenced with immunoSEQ multiplex PCR; TCRdb's copy has only in-frame clones and lacks some. The sample contains under 300,000 clones, 80% to 90% of which appear only once. The CDR3 extends over 16 amino acids. CDR1 LNHDA and CDR2 SQIVND come from the germline V gene (reference sequence). Losses at the gene ends were 3 bases for V and 1 base for J; bases not matched to a gene: 2. Sequencing was performed on peripheral blood. The clonotype was recovered from a man aged 40-49 years who had recovered from COVID-19. This rearrangement joins TRBV19 to TRBJ2-5; 13 bases are shared with TRBD2. CDR3 sequence: CASSIGLAGAQETQYF. For the CDR3, the DNA is TGTGCCAGTAGTATCGGACTAGCGGGGGCCCAAGAGACCCAGTACTTC.